The 7 T cell receptor beta chains reported below all come from one sample, sequenced in a study of metastatic and nonmetastatic thyroid tumors. No patient received treatment before thyroid surgery. TCRdb reprocessed the PCR reads using MiXCR. The sample has about 22,000 clones, 18% seen once; the top ten hold roughly 21%. Material: blood. These receptors were obtained from a male donor with papillary thyroid cancer or a benign thyroid nodule (not recorded which). Some clones in this sample may be carry-over from other donors' samples.

This clone has a handful of counts. The chain combines TRBV6-2 or TRBV6-3 with TRBJ2-3; the D gene is possibly TRBD2 (5 bases). The V gene's germline CDR1 is MNHEY and CDR2 SVGEGT. V was shortened by 6 bases and J by 1 base, with 14 bases between the two germline ends. CDR3 length equals 15 residues. This chain's CDR3 is CASSALISGTDTQYF. CDR3 sequence (DNA): TGTGCCAGCAGCGCCCTTATTAGCGGCACAGATACGCAGTATTTT.

This clone has only a few counts. The V call is TRBV7-3, the J call TRBJ2-1, with D tentatively TRBD2 (6 bases). Germline lookup yields CDR1 SGHTA and CDR2 FQGTGA. This CDR3 comprises 13 residues. Trimming shortened V by 3 bases and J by 6 bases, and 9 bases separated the two germline ends. The CDR3 loop reads CASSLEGLNEQFF. In nucleotides, the CDR3 is TGTGCCAGCAGCTTGGAGGGTCTCAATGAGCAGTTCTTC.

The sample holds many counts of this clone. The chain is built from TRBV14 and TRBJ2-7; no reliable D call. CDR1 is SGHDN, CDR2 FVKESK, per germline. This CDR3 has 13 amino acids. The V end lost 5 bases, the J end lost 6 bases, and 14 bases lay between the germline ends. This CDR3 is CASSNLMPAEQYF. The DNA of the CDR3 is TGTGCCAGCAGCAACCTTATGCCCGCCGAGCAGTACTTC.

This clone has ten or more counts. The chain joins TRBV11-2 to TRBJ2-7; a possible D gene is TRBD1 (5 bases). The CDR3 is 13 amino acids. The germline V gene encodes CDR1 SGHAT and CDR2 FQNNGV. Trimming cost V 0 bases and J 9 bases, with 12 bases left between them. The CDR3 DNA follows: TGTGCCAGCAGCTTAGAGTCGACAGCGAGGCAGTACTTC. Protein product: CASSLESTARQYF.

By share, this clone ranks as medium-sized. The rearrangement joins TRBV27 to TRBJ1-6, with D hard to call. The germline CDR1 and CDR2 sequences are MNHEY and SMNVEV (reference sequence). The CDR3 is 14 amino acids. V lost 3 bases to trimming and J lost 14 bases, with 17 bases between them. CDR3 loop: CASSLQPQIPTLHF. The DNA for the CDR3 is TGTGCCAGCAGTTTGCAGCCCCAGATTCCGACCCTCCACTTT.

This clone was recorded at least ten times. CDR3 in DNA: TGTGCCACCAGTGATTTTACGGGGAATGAGCAGTTCTTC. This codes for CATSDFTGNEQFF. The chain joins TRBV24-1 to TRBJ2-1; a possible D gene is TRBD2 (5 bases). The CDR3 has 13 amino acids. V shed 1 base and J shed 7 bases, with 7 bases lying between them. Germline values: CDR1 KGHDR, CDR2 SFDVKD.

The table lists this clone with many counts. The chain couples TRBV5-6 to TRBJ1-2, with D unresolved. CDR3 length equals 11 residues. Deletions cut 2 bases from V and 7 bases from J, with 6 bases between. In germline, CDR1 is SGHDT, CDR2 YYEEEE. The CDR3 nucleotides read TGTGCCAGCAGCTTTGACGGTGGCTACACCTTC. Its translation is CASSFDGGYTF.